A single sample gave rise to the 24 T cell receptor beta chains below, sequenced in a study of blood T cell repertoires in COVID-19. Sequencing used immunoSEQ multiplex PCR; TCRdb keeps in-frame clones, though not all of them. The top ten hold about 2% of the sample, which has 110,000 or so clones, approximately 87% seen once. The sequencing sample was made of peripheral blood. These TCRs come from a woman in her forties or fifties with acute or convalescent COVID-19.

V usage is TRBV5-1 and J usage is TRBJ2-1; TRBD2 might be the D (5 bases). The CDR3 spans 14 residues. Trimming left V 4 bases short and J 4 bases short, with 12 bases between. CDR1 and CDR2 from the germline V gene are SGHRS and YFSETQ. As DNA, the CDR3 is TGCGCCAGCAGCCCGGTTCGAGGGTACAATGAGCAGTTCTTC. Amino acids: CASSPVRGYNEQFF.

The chain joins TRBV18 to TRBJ2-5; tentative D call: TRBD2 (5 bases). Trimming stripped 4 bases from V and 3 bases from J, with 6 bases between. Germline loops: CDR1 KGHSH, CDR2 LQKENI. CDR3 length equals 12 residues. The CDR3 reads CASSRGEETQYF. The CDR3 nucleotides are TGTGCCAGCTCACGGGGAGAAGAGACCCAGTACTTC.

The rearrangement uses TRBV6-2 or TRBV6-3 and TRBJ2-7, with a tentative D call TRBD2 (6 bases). The CDR3 loop spans 15 amino acids. The V end lost 2 bases, the J end lost 0 bases, and 11 bases lay between the germline ends. Germline lookup yields CDR1 MNHEY and CDR2 SVGEGT. The CDR3 here is CASSYGGASSYEQYF. For the CDR3, the DNA is TGTGCCAGCAGTTACGGAGGGGCTAGCTCCTACGAGCAGTACTTC.

The CDR3, as DNA: TGTGCCACCAGTGAGGGCGGACTAGGCACAGATACGCAGTATTTT. The encoded protein is CATSEGGLGTDTQYF. V and J are TRBV24-1 and TRBJ2-3, with TRBD2 identical over 7 bases. With V trimmed by 4 bases and J by 1 base, 4 bases remained unmatched. Germline CDR1 and CDR2: KGHDR and SFDVKD. CDR3 length equals 15 residues.

V usage is TRBV2 and J usage is TRBJ2-7, with D perhaps matching TRBD1 (6 bases). The length of the CDR3 is 13 residues. Germline assignment: CDR1 SNHLY and CDR2 FYNNEI. V was trimmed by 6 bases and J by 5 bases, leaving 14 bases between them. CDR3 DNA sequence: TGTGCCAGCAGATTAACAGGGTCGCACGAGCAGTACTTC. As protein: CASRLTGSHEQYF.

This clone has just one count. V gene TRBV30 combines with J gene TRBJ1-6; 7 positions match TRBD1. J gave up 2 bases and V 3 bases, and 7 bases lay outside the gene matches. The germline CDR1 and CDR2 sequences are GTSNPN and SVGIG (reference sequence). The CDR3 extends over 16 amino acids. This chain's CDR3 is CAWSQPGTAYNSPLHF. The CDR3 coding sequence is TGTGCCTGGAGCCAGCCCGGGACAGCCTATAATTCACCCCTCCACTTT.

V is TRBV5-4 and J is TRBJ1-1; D unclear. The V and J ends lost 0 bases and 2 bases respectively, with 5 bases between them. This CDR3 has 13 amino acids. Germline CDR1 reads SGHNT; CDR2 reads YYREEE (reference sequence). The CDR3 nucleotides are TGTGCCAGCAGCTTGGCCGGTAACACTGAAGCTTTCTTT. It specifies CASSLAGNTEAFF.

The chain carries TRBV7-6 and TRBJ1-5; no clear D gene. This CDR3 has 13 residues. V shed 3 bases and J shed 0 bases, with 3 bases lying between them. CDR1 is SGHVS and CDR2 is FNYEAQ in the germline V gene. CDR3 in DNA: TGTGCCAGCAGCTTTAGTAGCAATCAGCCCCAGCATTTT. Translating it yields CASSFSSNQPQHF.

This chain joins TRBV7-2 and TRBJ1-1; 9 nucleotides agree with TRBD1. The V and J ends lost 5 bases and 4 bases, in that order; junction bases with no gene match: 8. CDR1 SGHTA and CDR2 FQGNSA come from the germline V gene. The CDR3 consists of 15 residues. The CDR3 region is CASSRQWTGATEAFF. For the CDR3, the DNA is TGTGCCAGCAGCCGGCAGTGGACAGGGGCCACTGAAGCTTTCTTT.

The chain uses TRBV9 and TRBJ2-1; D is ambiguous. The CDR3 length is 13 residues. Germline V gene lookup returns CDR1 SGDLS and CDR2 YYNGEE. V was cut by 0 bases and J by 4 bases, with 5 bases left in between. The CDR3 DNA is TGTGCCAGCAGCGTAGGTCAGTACAATGAGCAGTTCTTC. The encoded protein is CASSVGQYNEQFF.

The chain recombines TRBV12-5 with TRBJ2-1; 13 positions agree with TRBD2. Trimming removed 2 bases from V and 2 bases from J; junction bases left unmatched: 9. The CDR3 spans 19 residues. Looked up from germline, CDR1 is LGHNT and CDR2 is FRNRAP. The CDR3 nucleotides are TGTGCTAGTGGTTTGCCCTGGACTAGCGGGAGTCTCGCCTACAATGAGCAGTTCTTC. Translating gives CASGLPWTSGSLAYNEQFF.

J is TRBJ1-2 and V is TRBV24-1; the D is unclear. Germline CDR1 is KGHDR and CDR2 is SFDVKD. Deletions cut 9 bases from V and 4 bases from J, with 11 bases between. This CDR3 has 12 residues. DNA of the CDR3: TGTGCCACCCAGGATAAACGCTATGGCTACACCTTC. Residues: CATQDKRYGYTF.

This clone was found a few times. The chain carries TRBV18 and TRBJ1-1; D perhaps matches TRBD1 (6 bases). V lost 0 bases and J lost 0, with 14 bases in between. CDR1 is KGHSH, CDR2 LQKENI, per germline. The CDR3 extends over 17 amino acids. In nucleotides, the CDR3 is TGTGCCAGCTCACCACCAAGAACAGGGACTATGAACACTGAAGCTTTCTTT. Translating gives CASSPPRTGTMNTEAFF.

The chain employs TRBV5-1 and TRBJ1-1, with 8 bases fitting TRBD1. The V gene's germline CDR1 is SGHRS and CDR2 YFSETQ. V gave up 4 bases and J gave up 1 base; unmatched junction bases: 6. This CDR3 spans 15 amino acids. The CDR3 loop reads CASSGHRGTNTEAFF. The CDR3 DNA reads TGCGCCAGCAGCGGGCACAGGGGGACGAACACTGAAGCTTTCTTT.

This chain connects TRBV1 to TRBJ2-7; the table's D call of TRBD2 was not tested on the DNA. TRBV1 corresponds to a pseudogene. This CDR3 contains 13 residues. CDR3 in amino acids: CTSSQNLLVEQYF. The CDR3 DNA sequence: TGCACCAGCAGCCAGAACTTACTAGTGGAGCAGTACTTC.

This chain joins TRBV7-2 and TRBJ2-5, with a possible D match to TRBD1 (6 bases). Looked up from germline, CDR1 is SGHTA and CDR2 is FQGNSA. V lost 5 bases, J lost 3 bases, and 16 bases lay in between. The CDR3 length is 15 residues. CDR3 sequence (DNA): TGTGCCAGCAGCACTCTTACAGGGTTCGAAGAGACCCAGTACTTC. Its translation: CASSTLTGFEETQYF.

V and J are TRBV6-5 and TRBJ2-7, with 8 bases matching TRBD2. Germline V CDR1 and CDR2: MNHEY, SVGAGI. After removal of 0 bases from V and 1 base from J, the junction contained 2 bases not matched to a gene. The CDR3 runs to 15 residues. Written as DNA, the CDR3 is TGTGCCAGCAGTTACTCGCTAGCGGGTTCCTACGAGCAGTACTTC. Its protein is CASSYSLAGSYEQYF.

This clone was found once. The genes are TRBV7-8 and TRBJ1-1; D unclear. There are 15 residues in the CDR3. The ends were cut back, 1 base at V and 5 bases at J, with 14 bases in the middle. Looked up from germline, CDR1 is SGHVS and CDR2 is FQNEAQ. The CDR3 is CASSLVASGGTEAFF. As DNA, the CDR3 is TGTGCCAGCAGCTTAGTGGCGTCGGGAGGGACTGAAGCTTTCTTT.

CDR3 DNA: TGTGCCTGGAGTAGTGTTACTAGCACAGATACGCAGTATTTT. Protein product: CAWSSVTSTDTQYF. V usage is TRBV30 and J usage is TRBJ2-3; D call uncertain. CDR1 and CDR2 (germline): GTSNPN, SVGIG (reference sequence). V gave up 2 bases and J gave up 0 bases, with 9 bases separating them. The CDR3 runs to 14 residues.

Concerning this clone: One end of the junction is discordant with germline, which a read error may explain. CDR3 nucleotide sequence: TGTGCCAGTGGAAAGACAGTCGTCAATCCGCCCCAGCATTTT. Translated: CASGKTVVNPPQHF. The J gene is TRBJ1-5, the V gene TRBV19, with a tentative D call TRBD1 (5 bases). The germline gives CDR1 LNHDA, CDR2 SQIVND (reference sequence). This CDR3 has 14 amino acids.

The gene calls are TRBV10-3 and TRBJ1-1, with TRBD1 matching 9 bases. This CDR3 is built from 15 residues. CDR1 is ENHRY, CDR2 SYGVKD, per germline. After removal of 6 bases from V and 1 base from J, the junction contained 6 bases not matched to a gene. The CDR3 is CAIRQTGGPNTEAFF. The CDR3 DNA reads as TGTGCCATCAGGCAGACAGGGGGACCGAACACTGAAGCTTTCTTT.

The chain combines TRBV7-2 with TRBJ2-7, with a possible D match to TRBD1 (5 bases). This CDR3 comprises 14 residues. Trimming pared 5 bases from V and 2 bases from J, leaving 13 bases between. Germline CDR1 and CDR2: SGHTA and FQGNSA. The CDR3 DNA reads TGTGCCAGCAGCCCCCAGGCAGGGCCCTACGAGCAGTACTTC. Its translation is CASSPQAGPYEQYF.

The chain links TRBV30 to TRBJ2-4; a weak D match, TRBD2 (6 bases). The germline CDR1 and CDR2 sequences are GTSNPN and SVGIG (reference sequence). V shed 1 base and J shed 7 bases, with 14 bases lying between them. The CDR3 has 14 residues. The CDR3 loop reads CAWSDSPGGNIQYF. The CDR3 region has the DNA TGTGCCTGGAGTGACTCTCCCGGAGGGAACATTCAGTACTTC.

The CDR3 is CASSPGVRGVGEQFF. The CDR3 nucleotides are TGTGCCAGCAGCCCAGGGGTCCGGGGGGTCGGCGAGCAGTTCTTC. This chain connects TRBV7-7 to TRBJ2-1, with D possibly TRBD2 on 7 matching bases. The CDR3 length is 15 residues. V lost 5 bases to trimming and J lost 10 bases, with 21 bases between them. Per germline, CDR1 SSHAT and CDR2 FNYEAQ (reference sequence).